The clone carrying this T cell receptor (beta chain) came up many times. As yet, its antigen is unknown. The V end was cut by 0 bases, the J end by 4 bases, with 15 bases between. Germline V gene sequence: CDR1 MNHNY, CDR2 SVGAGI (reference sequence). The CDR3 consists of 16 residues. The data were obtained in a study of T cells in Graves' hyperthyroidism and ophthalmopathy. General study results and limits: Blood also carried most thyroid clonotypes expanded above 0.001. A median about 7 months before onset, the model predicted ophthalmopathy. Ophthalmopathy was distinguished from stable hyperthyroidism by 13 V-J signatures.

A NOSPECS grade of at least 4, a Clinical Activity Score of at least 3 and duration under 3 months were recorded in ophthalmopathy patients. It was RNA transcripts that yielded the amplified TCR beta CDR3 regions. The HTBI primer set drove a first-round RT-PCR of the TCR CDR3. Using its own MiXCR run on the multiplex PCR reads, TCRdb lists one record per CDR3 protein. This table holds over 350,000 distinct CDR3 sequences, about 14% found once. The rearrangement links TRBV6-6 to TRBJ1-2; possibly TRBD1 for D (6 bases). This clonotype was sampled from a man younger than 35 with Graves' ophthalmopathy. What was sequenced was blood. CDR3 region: CASSYSTGGAVYGYTF. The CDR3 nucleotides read TGTGCCAGCAGTTACTCGACGGGGGGCGCAGTCTATGGCTACACCTTC.